These T cell receptor beta chains were read from a single sample in a study of early T cells in non-severe SARS-CoV-2 infection. TCRdb redid the calling of the 5' RACE reads with MiXCR, one entry per CDR3 protein. Of about 69,000 distinct CDR3 sequences in the sample, 11% are singletons; the top ten hold around 5%. This specimen was whole blood, taken at baseline. Receptors were obtained from an adult who was a healthcare worker with PCR-confirmed SARS-CoV-2 infection or an uninfected control (not recorded which). CDR3s include the opening cysteine and the closing phenylalanine or tryptophan. The D gene is left open where the match is weak. Where a row states a size, it is once, few, many or the class of an expanded clone; other rows omit it.

clone_size j_call v_call d_call cdr3_nt cdr3_aa
few TRBJ2-5 TRBV6-1 - TGTGCCAGCAGTGAATTAGCAGGGACCCAGTACTTC CASSELAGTQYF
many TRBJ1-3 TRBV4-2 TRBD1 TGTGCCAGCAGCCAGGAGGTCAGGGGGTTTATAAACACCATATATTTT CASSQEVRGFINTIYF
few TRBJ2-5 TRBV20-1 TRBD2 TGCAGTGCTAGGCAAAGGGGAATAGCGGGAGGGGGGACCCAGTACTTC CSARQRGIAGGGTQYF
many TRBJ2-5 TRBV7-6 - TGTGCCAGCAGCTCCACCGGGACCCAAGAGACCCAGTACTTC CASSSTGTQETQYF
- TRBJ2-2 TRBV19 TRBD1 TGTGCCAGTAGTATACGGGACAGGGGGCGGAGATCCGGGGAGCTGTTTTTT CASSIRDRGRRSGELFF
- TRBJ1-3 TRBV30 - TGTGCCTGGAATATCGGAAACACCATATATTTT CAWNIGNTIYF
few TRBJ2-3 TRBV13 - TGTGCCAGCAGCGCCGACGGGAACCACACAGATACGCAGTATTTT CASSADGNHTDTQYF
many TRBJ2-5 TRBV10-3 TRBD2 TGTGCCATCAGCCGACTAGCAGGACAAGAGACCCAGTACTTC CAISRLAGQETQYF
- TRBJ1-6 TRBV11-3 - TGTGCCAGCAGCTTAATGAATAATTCACCCCTCCACTTT CASSLMNNSPLHF
- TRBJ2-2 TRBV4-1 - TGCGCCAGCAGCCAAGATGTAATTGGGGAGCTGTTTTTT CASSQDVIGELFF
many TRBJ1-1 TRBV12-3/TRBV12-4 TRBD1 TGTGCCAGCGGTGGACAGGGGGCGAAAGCTTTCTTT CASGGQGAKAFF
- TRBJ2-3 TRBV5-1 - TGCGCCAGCAGCCCGGGGGTAGCGGCAGATACGCAGTATTTT CASSPGVAADTQYF
many TRBJ1-3 TRBV20-1 - TGCAGCGCCGGCGGGTCCTCTGGAAACACCATATATTTT CSAGGSSGNTIYF
few TRBJ1-1 TRBV9 - TGTGCCAGCAGCTCAGGGACCTTAAACACTGAAGCTTTCTTT CASSSGTLNTEAFF
- TRBJ2-1 TRBV20-1 TRBD2 TGCAGTGCTAGAGGGAGCGGGGGAAACTACAATGAGCAGTTCTTC CSARGSGGNYNEQFF
many TRBJ2-1 TRBV7-9 TRBD2 TGTGCCAGCAGCCGTAGCGGGGGATCCTACAATGAGCAGTTCTTC CASSRSGGSYNEQFF
few TRBJ2-2 TRBV25-1 TRBD1 TGTGCCAGCAGTGATCACAGGGGTAACACCGGGGAGCTGTTTTTT CASSDHRGNTGELFF
- TRBJ1-1 TRBV24-1 TRBD1 TGTGCCACCCGAGACAGGGGGAACACTGAAGCTTTCTTT CATRDRGNTEAFF
many TRBJ1-2 TRBV3-1 - TGTGCCAGCAGCCCGTGGGGCAAAATCTATGGCTACACCTTC CASSPWGKIYGYTF
few TRBJ2-3 TRBV29-1 - TGCAGCGTTATTCGGTCCGGGCACCACACAGATACGCAGTATTTT CSVIRSGHHTDTQYF
many TRBJ1-1 TRBV29-1 TRBD1 TGCAGCGCAGCGACAGGGGAAGCTTTCTTT CSAATGEAFF
many TRBJ2-7 TRBV5-1 - TGCGCCAGCAGCTTAGGACAGTCCTACGAGCAGTACTTC CASSLGQSYEQYF
few TRBJ2-1 TRBV2 - TGTGCCAGCAGTGAGGGGGGCAATGAGCAGTTCTTC CASSEGGNEQFF
few TRBJ2-1 TRBV10-3 TRBD2 TGTGCCATCAGCCCTCCCCTAGCGGGAGTAAGCAATGAGCAGTTCTTC CAISPPLAGVSNEQFF